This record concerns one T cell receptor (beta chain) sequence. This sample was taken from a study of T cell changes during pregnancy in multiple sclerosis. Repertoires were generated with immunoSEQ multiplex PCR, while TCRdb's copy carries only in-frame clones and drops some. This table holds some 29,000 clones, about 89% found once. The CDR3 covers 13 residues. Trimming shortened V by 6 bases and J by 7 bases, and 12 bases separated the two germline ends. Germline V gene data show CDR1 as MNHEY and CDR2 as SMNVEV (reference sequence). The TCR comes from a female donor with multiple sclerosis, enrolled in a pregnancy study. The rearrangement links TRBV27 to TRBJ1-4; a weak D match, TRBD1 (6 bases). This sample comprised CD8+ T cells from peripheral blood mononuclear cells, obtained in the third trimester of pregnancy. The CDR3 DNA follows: TGTGCCAGCAGCACAGGGAGGGGTGAAAAACTGTTTTTT. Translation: CASSTGRGEKLFF.